This T cell receptor (beta chain) emerged from a study of blood T cell repertoires in COVID-19. Study overall: T cells, B-cell-depleted T cells, or PBMCs provided the cDNA or gDNA that served as material.

The study recruited people aged 18 to 89 years across under 25 US areas. Recovered Cohort 3 donors showed two negative PCRs, clearance, or symptom resolution. The CDR3 runs to 13 residues. Germline V lookup: CDR1 MDHEN, CDR2 SYDVKM. Trimming cost V 3 bases and J 1 base, with 7 bases left between them. Authors' data handling: Estimated nucleated cell counts came from reference gene primer amplification. Data came from immunoSEQ multiplex PCR; TCRdb stores just in-frame clones and leaves some out. V and J calls and clone size are given by that table; D and trimming were obtained from the DNA. Of some 150,000 clones in the sample, 65% to 90% were seen once.

Sequencing input: PBMCs or T cells enriched from blood (not recorded which). The chain has TRBV28 and TRBJ2-7; D gene ambiguous. This sequence originates from a man aged 45-60 years who had recovered from COVID-19. The CDR3 region is CASSLGSSYEQYF. DNA for the CDR3: TGTGCCAGCAGTTTGGGCAGTTCCTACGAGCAGTACTTC.